This entry lists 10 T cell receptor beta chains sequenced from one sample in a study of neoadjuvant anti-PD-1 for oral cavity cancer (dated by TCRdb to the early 2020s). The receptor library was made with the immunoSEQ multiplex PCR assay. Entries here come from immuneACCESS through TCRdb and include only in-frame sequences with V and J called. Some clones fail to appear in such tables; in the studies checked, an unresolved V gene covers under half of the shortfall, and the cause of the remainder is unknown. This sample gives over 15,000 clones in total; approximately 71% of them show up just once. 2.6% of the sample belongs to the ten largest clones. The sample's time point label, in plain terms: before neoadjuvant nivolumab. The starting material was PBMCs, obtained before nivolumab (anti-PD-1) treatment. The receptors stem from a person between 40 and 80 years old with oral cavity squamous cell carcinoma.

The chain combines TRBV5-6 with TRBJ2-1; the match to TRBD2 covers 7 bases. Per the germline V gene, CDR1 is SGHDT and CDR2 is YYEEEE. V gave up 5 bases and J gave up 6 bases; unmatched junction bases: 8. This CDR3 is built from 14 residues. The CDR3 DNA is TGTGCCAGCAGATACGGACTAGGGCTCAATGAGCAGTTCTTC. The encoded protein is CASRYGLGLNEQFF.

The rearrangement links TRBV9 to TRBJ1-1, with D uncertain. CDR1 and CDR2 (germline): SGDLS, YYNGEE. Trimming left V 3 bases short and J 2 bases short, with 11 bases between. The CDR3 sequence is 14 residues long. CDR3 coding DNA: TGTGCCAGCAGCGCCGCCGGGAGTAACACTGAAGCTTTCTTT. Translating gives CASSAAGSNTEAFF. The full variable domain, rest sourced from reference TRBV9 and TRBJ1-1, is DSGVTQTPKHLITATGQRVTLRCSPRSGDLSVYWYQQSLDQGLQFLIQYYNGEERAKGNILERFSAQQFPDLHSELNLSSLELGDSALYFCASSAAGSNTEAFFGQGTRLTVV.

The chain couples TRBV30 to TRBJ1-2, with D perhaps matching TRBD1 (5 bases). V dropped 3 bases and J dropped 2 bases, with 7 bases sitting between them. The CDR3 has 12 amino acids. In germline, CDR1 is GTSNPN, CDR2 SVGIG (reference sequence). The CDR3: CAWSWGNYGYTF. The CDR3 nucleotides read TGTGCCTGGAGCTGGGGGAACTATGGCTACACCTTC.

The rearrangement links TRBV14 to TRBJ2-7; 12 positions match TRBD1. The CDR3 extends over 15 amino acids. Germline V gives CDR1 SGHDN, CDR2 FVKESK. V trimming: 4 bases; J trimming: 6 bases; junction bases outside the gene matches: 7. Written as DNA, the CDR3 is TGTGCCAGCAGCCCCCGGGACAGGGGGCTTGGCGAGCAGTACTTC. This codes for CASSPRDRGLGEQYF.

A single count supports this clone. The V call is TRBV27, the J call TRBJ2-2; 12 bases match TRBD2. The CDR3 length is 16 residues. The trim removed 5 bases at V and 5 bases at J, leaving 6 bases unmatched. The germline CDR1 and CDR2 sequences are MNHEY and SMNVEV (reference sequence). CDR3 DNA: TGTGCCAGCAGTCCACTAGCGGGAGGTGAGACCGGGGAGCTGTTTTTT. This codes for CASSPLAGGETGELFF.

The genes are TRBV6-5 and TRBJ2-7, with a tentative D call TRBD1 (6 bases). The CDR3 runs to 13 residues. V was cut by 8 bases and J by 2 bases, with 13 bases left in between. The V gene's germline CDR1 is MNHEY and CDR2 SVGAGI. The CDR3 DNA follows: TGTGCCAGCTCATCACAGGGAGCCTACGAGCAGTACTTC. This sequence encodes CASSSQGAYEQYF.

This clone was counted once. The V and J genes are TRBV6-5 and TRBJ1-1; D is ambiguous. CDR3 length: 14 residues. The V gene lost 2 bases and the J gene lost 4 bases, with 11 bases spanning the gap. The germline V gene encodes CDR1 MNHEY and CDR2 SVGAGI. DNA of the CDR3: TGTGCCAGCAGTTACGTGAGAGGGAGCACTGAAGCTTTCTTT. Translation: CASSYVRGSTEAFF.

The chain joins TRBV10-3 to TRBJ2-1, with a possible D match to TRBD2 (6 bases). V dropped 6 bases and J dropped 0 bases, with 15 bases sitting between them. Germline V gene sequence: CDR1 ENHRY, CDR2 SYGVKD. The CDR3 is 16 residues long. CDR3 region: CAISPWGDGSYNEQFF. The CDR3 region has the DNA TGTGCCATCAGCCCGTGGGGGGATGGCTCCTACAATGAGCAGTTCTTC.

The chain uses TRBV27 and TRBJ2-5, with D perhaps TRBD2 (9 bases). Per germline, CDR1 MNHEY and CDR2 SMNVEV (reference sequence). Trimming shortened V by 4 bases and J by 1 base, and 19 bases separated the two germline ends. The CDR3 has 17 amino acids. CDR3: CASSSRGLAGIQETQYF. Written as DNA, the CDR3 is TGTGCCAGCAGTTCCAGGGGGCTAGCGGGGATCCAAGAGACCCAGTACTTC.

This chain links TRBV27 with TRBJ1-5, with TRBD1 matching over 9 bases. Per the germline V gene, CDR1 is MNHEY and CDR2 is SMNVEV (reference sequence). The CDR3 loop spans 14 amino acids. The V gene end was trimmed by 6 bases and the J gene end by 7 bases; junction bases not matched to a gene: 7. CDR3 sequence: CASRMTGGRQPQHF. In nucleotides, the CDR3 is TGTGCCAGCAGAATGACAGGGGGGCGACAGCCCCAGCATTTT.